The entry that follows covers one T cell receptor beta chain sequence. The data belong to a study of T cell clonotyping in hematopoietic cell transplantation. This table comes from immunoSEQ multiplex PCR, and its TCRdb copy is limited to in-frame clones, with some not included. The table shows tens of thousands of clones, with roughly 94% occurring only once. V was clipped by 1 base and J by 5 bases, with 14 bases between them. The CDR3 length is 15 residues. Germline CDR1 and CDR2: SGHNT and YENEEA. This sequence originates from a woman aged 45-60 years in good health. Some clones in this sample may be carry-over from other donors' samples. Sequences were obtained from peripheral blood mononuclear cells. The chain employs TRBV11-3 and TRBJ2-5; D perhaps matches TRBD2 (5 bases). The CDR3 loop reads CASSLGAREGETQYF. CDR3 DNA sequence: TGTGCCAGCAGCTTAGGAGCGCGTGAGGGTGAGACCCAGTACTTC.